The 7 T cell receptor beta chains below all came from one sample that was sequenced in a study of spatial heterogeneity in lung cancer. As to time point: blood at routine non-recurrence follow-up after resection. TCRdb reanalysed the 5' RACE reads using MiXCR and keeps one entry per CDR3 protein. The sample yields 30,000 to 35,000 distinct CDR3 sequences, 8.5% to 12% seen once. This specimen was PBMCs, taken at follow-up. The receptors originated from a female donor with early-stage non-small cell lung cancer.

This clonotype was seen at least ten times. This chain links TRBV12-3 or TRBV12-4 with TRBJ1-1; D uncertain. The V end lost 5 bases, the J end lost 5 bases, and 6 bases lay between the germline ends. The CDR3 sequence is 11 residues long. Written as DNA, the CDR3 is TGTGCCAGCAGTACTTATACTGAAGCTTTCTTT. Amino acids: CASSTYTEAFF.

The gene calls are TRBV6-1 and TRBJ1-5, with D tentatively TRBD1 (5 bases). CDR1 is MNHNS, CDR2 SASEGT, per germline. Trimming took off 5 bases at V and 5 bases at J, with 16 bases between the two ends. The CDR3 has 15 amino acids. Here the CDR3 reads CASSPLLQGDQPQHF. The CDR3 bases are TGTGCCAGCAGTCCCCTTCTGCAGGGAGATCAGCCCCAGCATTTT.

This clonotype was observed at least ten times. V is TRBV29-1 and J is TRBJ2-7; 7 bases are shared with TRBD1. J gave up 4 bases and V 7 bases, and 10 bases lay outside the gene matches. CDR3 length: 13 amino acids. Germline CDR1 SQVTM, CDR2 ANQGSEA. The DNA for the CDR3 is TGCAGCGCCCTAGACAGGGTTCGATACGAGCAGTACTTC. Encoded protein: CSALDRVRYEQYF.

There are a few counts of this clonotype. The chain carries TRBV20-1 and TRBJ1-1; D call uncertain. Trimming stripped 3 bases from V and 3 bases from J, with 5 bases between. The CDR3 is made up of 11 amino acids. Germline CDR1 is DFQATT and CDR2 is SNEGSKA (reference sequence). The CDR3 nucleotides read TGCAGTGCTAGGGGTTACACTGAAGCTTTCTTT. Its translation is CSARGYTEAFF.

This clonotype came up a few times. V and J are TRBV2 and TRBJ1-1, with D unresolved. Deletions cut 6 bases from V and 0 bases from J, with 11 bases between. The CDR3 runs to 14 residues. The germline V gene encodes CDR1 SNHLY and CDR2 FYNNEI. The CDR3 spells CASREGVMNTEAFF. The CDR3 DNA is TGTGCCAGCAGAGAGGGAGTCATGAACACTGAAGCTTTCTTT.

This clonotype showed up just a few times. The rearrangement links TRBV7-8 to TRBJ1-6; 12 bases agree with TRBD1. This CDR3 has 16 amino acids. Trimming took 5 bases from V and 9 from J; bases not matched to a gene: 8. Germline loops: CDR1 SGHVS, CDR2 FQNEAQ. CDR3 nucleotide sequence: TGTGCCAGCAGCCTAATGGGACAGGGGGCGAGTTCACCCCTCCACTTT. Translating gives CASSLMGQGASSPLHF.

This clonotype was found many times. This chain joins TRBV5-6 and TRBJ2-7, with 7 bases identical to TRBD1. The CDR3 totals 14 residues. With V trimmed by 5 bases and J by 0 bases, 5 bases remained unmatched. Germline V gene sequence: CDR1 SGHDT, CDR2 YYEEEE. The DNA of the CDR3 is TGTGCCAGCAGGAAGAGACAGGGCTCCTACGAGCAGTACTTC. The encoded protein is CASRKRQGSYEQYF.